The 8 T cell receptor beta chains below were found in one sample sequenced in a study of beta chain features in type 1 diabetes. General study findings and limits: Type 1 diabetes patients had moderately but significantly shorter TCRB CDR3s in all four CD4+ subsets.

Antigen specificity for these receptors is unknown. The sequenced template was cDNA made from the entire isolated RNA. Data came from immunoSEQ multiplex PCR; TCRdb stores just in-frame clones and leaves some out. The table has about 640,000 clones, over 10% seen once. Material for sequencing was naive CD4+ T cells from blood. Receptor source: a man aged 25 to 45 with type 1 diabetes.

This clone was detected a few times. The rearrangement joins TRBV9 to TRBJ1-1, with D unresolved. Germline CDR1 reads SGDLS; CDR2 reads YYNGEE. Trimming removed 1 base at V and 1 base at J, with 11 bases between. The CDR3 loop spans 15 amino acids. The CDR3 sequence: CASSVSVEGNTEAFF. CDR3 sequence (DNA): TGTGCCAGCAGCGTATCGGTAGAGGGGAACACTGAAGCTTTCTTT. The variable domain in full, completed from reference TRBV9 and TRBJ1-1, reads DSGVTQTPKHLITATGQRVTLRCSPRSGDLSVYWYQQSLDQGLQFLIQYYNGEERAKGNILERFSAQQFPDLHSELNLSSLELGDSALYFCASSVSVEGNTEAFFGQGTRLTVV.

The chain has TRBV2 and TRBJ2-7, with D perhaps being TRBD1 or TRBD2 (6 bases each). Germline loops: CDR1 SNHLY, CDR2 FYNNEI. The V end lost 2 bases, the J end lost 0 bases, and 8 bases lay between the germline ends. The length of the CDR3 is 14 residues. The CDR3 sequence is CASSEWGASYEQYF. The DNA of the CDR3 is TGTGCCAGCAGTGAATGGGGGGCCTCCTACGAGCAGTACTTC.

The CDR3, as DNA: TGCGCCAGCAGCTTGGGTGGAGATATGAACACTGAAGCTTTCTTT. It translates to CASSLGGDMNTEAFF. The gene calls are TRBV5-1 and TRBJ1-1; D call uncertain. The CDR3 is 15 amino acids. V was clipped by 0 bases and J by 0 bases, with 9 bases between them. Germline loops: CDR1 SGHRS, CDR2 YFSETQ.

J is TRBJ2-1 and V is TRBV9, with 7 bases aligning to TRBD1. Germline trimming cut 0 bases from V and 13 bases from J; bases unmatched to any gene: 10. Germline CDR1 is SGDLS and CDR2 is YYNGEE. The CDR3 runs to 14 residues. The CDR3 loop reads CASSVGDRAIGQFF. The CDR3 nucleotides are TGTGCCAGCAGCGTAGGTGACAGGGCTATAGGACAGTTCTTC.

This chain uses TRBV5-1 with TRBJ1-1; 9 positions match TRBD1. J gave up 0 bases and V 4 bases, and 4 bases lay outside the gene matches. From germline, CDR1 is SGHRS and CDR2 YFSETQ. The CDR3 is made up of 15 amino acids. The CDR3 DNA reads TGCGCCAGCAGCACGGGACAGGGATTGAACACTGAAGCTTTCTTT. Protein: CASSTGQGLNTEAFF.

V and J are TRBV2 and TRBJ1-1, with D hard to call. The V gene's germline CDR1 is SNHLY and CDR2 FYNNEI. V was cut by 2 bases and J by 0 bases, with 13 bases left in between. The CDR3 length is 16 residues. The DNA for the CDR3 is TGTGCCAGCAGTGAACCGCCCGGGATGGTGAACACTGAAGCTTTCTTT. Translation: CASSEPPGMVNTEAFF.

This clone was counted a few times. V is TRBV10-3 and J is TRBJ2-2; D unclear. The germline CDR1 and CDR2 sequences are ENHRY and SYGVKD. The CDR3 loop spans 11 amino acids. V was cut by 3 bases and J by 6 bases, with 2 bases left in between. The CDR3 here is CAISDSGELFF. The CDR3 DNA reads TGTGCCATCAGTGACTCCGGGGAGCTGTTTTTT.

J is TRBJ1-1 and V is TRBV21-1. TRBV21-1 corresponds to a pseudogene. The CDR3 has 16 residues. CDR3 region: CASSLLPGRMNTEAFF. The CDR3 DNA reads TGTGCCAGCAGCCTACTACCGGGACGTATGAACACTGAAGCTTTCTTT.